The 16 T cell receptor beta chains in this list originate from one sample, sequenced in a study of blood T cells in healthy people across ages. Together with a sample-barcoded 5' primer, a J-beta primer mix was included in a second PCR lasting roughly 6 to 12 cycles. TCRdb passed the 5' RACE reads through MiXCR, listing each CDR3 protein once. This sample has around 500,000 distinct CDR3 sequences, with around 27% found just once. This sample also appeared in a second study, on T cells of mothers and their children.

Sequencing was performed on blood. All receptors come from a boy aged 2 to 10 in good health.

This clonotype was recorded a few times. The chain couples TRBV12-3 or TRBV12-4 to TRBJ1-2; D perhaps matches TRBD1 (5 bases). This CDR3 spans 14 amino acids. V shed 6 bases and J shed 5 bases, with 16 bases lying between them. In nucleotides, the CDR3 is TGTGCCAGCAGCCCAGGGAGTAAGGGGTATGGCTACACCTTC. This sequence encodes CASSPGSKGYGYTF.

In its sample, this clonotype was seen a few times. The chain recombines TRBV27 with TRBJ2-7, with TRBD1 matching 7 bases. The CDR3 spans 14 residues. The V gene end was trimmed by 6 bases and the J gene end by 1 base; junction bases not matched to a gene: 6. Germline-derived CDR1 and CDR2 are MNHEY and SMNVEV (reference sequence). CDR3 protein: CASRSLTGSYEQYF. CDR3 DNA: TGTGCCAGCAGATCCCTGACAGGGTCCTACGAGCAGTACTTC.

This clonotype occurred many times. This sequence joins TRBV7-2 and TRBJ2-7, with 7 bases matching TRBD2. This CDR3 has 13 amino acids. From germline, CDR1 is SGHTA and CDR2 FQGNSA. V lost 1 base, J lost 7 bases, and 4 bases stayed unmatched. CDR3: CASSLDREGEQYF. The CDR3 bases are TGTGCCAGCAGCTTAGATAGGGAGGGTGAGCAGTACTTC.

The chain couples TRBV29-1 to TRBJ2-7, with a weak D call TRBD2 (5 bases). V was clipped by 2 bases and J by 2 bases, with 10 bases between them. Per the germline V gene, CDR1 is SQVTM and CDR2 is ANQGSEA. The CDR3 consists of 13 residues. CDR3: CSVETSGPYEQYF. For the CDR3, the DNA is TGCAGCGTTGAAACCAGCGGTCCCTACGAGCAGTACTTC.

This clonotype appeared once. The chain couples TRBV4-1 to TRBJ2-5, with D hard to call. CDR1 MGHRA and CDR2 YSYEKL come from the germline V gene. With 2 bases removed from V and 0 bases from J, the gap between germline ends came to 4 bases. This CDR3 contains 13 residues. The CDR3 here is CASSQYDQETQYF. CDR3 coding DNA: TGCGCCAGCAGCCAATACGACCAAGAGACCCAGTACTTC.

The table lists this clonotype with many counts. This chain joins TRBV9 and TRBJ1-2; D unclear. CDR3 length: 12 residues. CDR1 is SGDLS, CDR2 YYNGEE, per germline. Trimming cost V 3 bases and J 0 bases, with 3 bases left between them. The CDR3 DNA sequence: TGTGCCAGCAGCGACACTAACTATGGCTACACCTTC. This translates into CASSDTNYGYTF.

The chain joins TRBV6-1 to TRBJ2-5; 8 bases fit TRBD2. The J call is in doubt because the DNA end fits TRBJ2-7 better. CDR1 and CDR2 from the germline V gene are MNHNS and SASEGT. CDR3 length: 17 residues. The CDR3 DNA reads as TGTGCCAGCAGTGAAGCTAGCCTAGCGGGCTCCTTCTACGAGCAGTACTTC. Amino acids: CASSEASLAGSFYEQYF.

V gene TRBV20-1 combines with J gene TRBJ2-7; 12 bases are shared with TRBD2. The assigned J gene may be wrong: the sequence end matches TRBJ2-1 better. CDR1 DFQATT and CDR2 SNEGSKA come from the germline V gene (reference sequence). This CDR3 is built from 17 residues. The CDR3 bases are TGCAGTGCTAGTCGTCTAGCGGGAGGGCCATTATTTTATGAGCAGTTCTTC. Encoded protein: CSASRLAGGPLFYEQFF.

The table lists this clonotype with a few counts. V usage is TRBV5-5 and J usage is TRBJ1-6, with TRBD1 matching 7 bases. V gave up 7 bases and J gave up 14 bases; unmatched junction bases: 9. CDR3 length: 12 residues. Germline CDR1 reads SGHKS; CDR2 reads YYEKEE (reference sequence). CDR3 coding DNA: TGTGCCAGCCGGGACAGACCCTCTACCCTCCACTTT. It codes for CASRDRPSTLHF. Based on the CDR3 plus reference TRBV5-5 and TRBJ1-6, the full variable domain is DAGVTQSPTHLIKTRGQQVTLRCSPISGHKSVSWYQQVLGQGPQFIFQYYEKEERGRGNFPDRFSARQFPNYSSELNVNALLLGDSALYLCASRDRPSTLHFGNGTRLTVT.

There are a few counts of this clonotype. The chain has TRBV9 and TRBJ2-5; the match to TRBD2 covers 9 bases. The end of the DNA is better explained by TRBJ2-7, so the J call may be wrong. The CDR3 runs to 18 residues. Germline V gene sequence: CDR1 SGDLS, CDR2 YYNGEE. CDR3 sequence: CASSVRASGTGSSYEQYF. The CDR3 DNA reads as TGTGCCAGCAGCGTAAGGGCTAGCGGGACTGGTAGCTCCTACGAGCAGTACTTC.

This chain connects TRBV5-4 to TRBJ2-5, with D tentatively TRBD1 or TRBD2 (6 bases each). V gave up 4 bases and J gave up 5 bases, with 18 bases separating them. This CDR3 region has 15 residues. Germline V lookup: CDR1 SGHNT, CDR2 YYREEE (reference sequence). The CDR3 sequence is CASSLTDGGGETQYF. CDR3 nucleotides: TGTGCCAGCAGCCTCACGGACGGAGGGGGGGAGACCCAGTACTTC. Looking up the rest from reference TRBV5-4 and TRBJ2-5 gives the full variable domain: ETGVTQSPTHLIKTRGQQVTLRCSSQSGHNTVSWYQQALGQGPQFIFQYYREEENGRGNFPPRFSGLQFPNYSSELNVNALELDDSALYLCASSLTDGGGETQYFGPGTRLLVL.

This clonotype was detected a few times. V usage is TRBV27 and J usage is TRBJ2-5, with 8 bases fitting TRBD2. The CDR3 covers 16 residues. Per the germline V gene, CDR1 is MNHEY and CDR2 is SMNVEV (reference sequence). V was pared by 6 bases and J by 2 bases, with 11 bases of the junction left unmatched. The CDR3 nucleotides read TGTGCCAGCAGCCGGGGCGGCGGGGGGATTCAAGAGACCCAGTACTTC. Translated: CASSRGGGGIQETQYF.

The chain is built from TRBV7-9 and TRBJ1-2; D might be TRBD1 (6 bases). Germline V gene sequence: CDR1 SEHNR, CDR2 FQNEAQ (reference sequence). V was clipped by 5 bases and J by 8 bases, with 24 bases between them. This CDR3 spans 16 amino acids. CDR3 region: CASSPEWGRGSGGYTF. Written as DNA, the CDR3 is TGTGCCAGCAGCCCCGAGTGGGGGCGCGGGAGCGGGGGCTACACCTTC.

This clonotype was recorded a few times. The J gene is TRBJ2-3, the V gene TRBV5-1; D call uncertain. The CDR3 totals 16 residues. Germline assignment: CDR1 SGHRS and CDR2 YFSETQ. V dropped 4 bases and J dropped 0 bases, with 15 bases sitting between them. The CDR3 DNA is TGCGCCAGCAGCAGAAGAGACTCCCCTAGCACAGATACGCAGTATTTT. Translated: CASSRRDSPSTDTQYF.

This clonotype was observed a handful of times. The rearrangement uses TRBV6-2 or TRBV6-3 and TRBJ2-5; D unclear. Germline V gene lookup returns CDR1 MNHEY and CDR2 SVGEGT. V was trimmed by 3 bases and J by 5 bases, leaving 7 bases between them. This CDR3 spans 12 amino acids. CDR3 DNA sequence: TGTGCCAGCAGTTATCAATGGGAGACCCAGTACTTC. Protein: CASSYQWETQYF.

This clonotype was observed a handful of times. The chain is built from TRBV24-1 and TRBJ2-3; 7 bases are a match to TRBD1. CDR3 length: 16 amino acids. V trimming: 4 bases; J trimming: 0 bases; junction bases outside the gene matches: 6. Germline loops: CDR1 KGHDR, CDR2 SFDVKD. CDR3 region: CATSDPKTGSTDTQYF. CDR3 sequence (DNA): TGTGCCACCAGTGACCCCAAGACAGGGAGCACAGATACGCAGTATTTT.